Listed here are 27 T cell receptor beta chains from one sample, sequenced in a study of PD-1 blockade in mismatch repair-deficient tumors (dated by TCRdb to about 2017). The library was generated by the immunoSEQ multiplex PCR assay. Held by TCRdb, this immuneACCESS table contains in-frame sequences only and omits some clones. Under half of the omission traces to an unresolved V gene where checked; the cause of the rest is unknown. Within this sample are around 39,000 clones, with roughly 88% of them counted one time only. The ten largest clones take up around 1% of the sample. The material sequenced was PBMCs, taken roughly 39 weeks after starting pembrolizumab. The receptors here all came from an adult with mismatch repair-deficient cancer.

The rearrangement links TRBV7-9 to TRBJ2-7; D may be TRBD1 (5 bases). The CDR3 is 16 amino acids. The V gene lost 5 bases and the J gene lost 4 bases, with 21 bases spanning the gap. CDR1 and CDR2 from the germline V gene are SEHNR and FQNEAQ (reference sequence). The CDR3 sequence: CASSLEAGSLFYEQYF. CDR3 nucleotide sequence: TGTGCCAGCAGCCTCGAGGCAGGGTCTTTATTTTACGAGCAGTACTTC.

V gene TRBV5-8 combines with J gene TRBJ1-5, with 7 bases identical to TRBD1. Trimming removed 4 bases from V and 4 bases from J; junction bases left unmatched: 5. Germline V CDR1 and CDR2: SGHTS, YDEGEE. The CDR3 has 14 amino acids. Here the CDR3 DNA reads TGTGCCAGCAGCCAAAGACAGGGTAATCAGCCCCAGCATTTT. It codes for CASSQRQGNQPQHF.

J is TRBJ2-2 and V is TRBV7-9; 8 bases line up with TRBD1. This CDR3 comprises 15 residues. The ends lost 6 bases at V and 2 bases at J; junction bases unmatched: 5. Germline CDR1 SEHNR, CDR2 FQNEAQ (reference sequence). DNA for the CDR3: TGTGCCAGCAGTATTACAGGGGGAAACACCGGGGAGCTGTTTTTT. Its protein is CASSITGGNTGELFF.

This chain uses TRBV6-5 with TRBJ1-1; 9 nucleotides align to TRBD1. The V and J ends lost 6 bases and 1 base, in that order; junction bases with no gene match: 3. CDR3 size: 14 residues. The germline V gene has CDR1 MNHEY and CDR2 SVGAGI. CDR3 residues: CASSRDRANTEAFF. The CDR3 coding sequence is TGTGCCAGCAGCCGGGACAGGGCGAACACTGAAGCTTTCTTT.

This CDR3 is CASSPQRTGFGQPQHF. The CDR3, as DNA: TGTGCCAGCTCACCGCAACGGACAGGGTTTGGGCAGCCCCAGCATTTT. The genes are TRBV18 and TRBJ1-5, with 8 bases aligning to TRBD1. With 3 bases clipped from V and 7 bases from J, the junction kept 11 bases outside the gene matches. The CDR3 sequence is 16 residues long. Germline-derived CDR1 and CDR2 are KGHSH and LQKENI.

This chain joins TRBV6-5 and TRBJ2-3, with a weak D call TRBD2 (5 bases). The V end was cut by 2 bases, the J end by 2 bases, with 8 bases between. The CDR3 is made up of 14 amino acids. The germline V gene has CDR1 MNHEY and CDR2 SVGAGI. The chain's CDR3 is CASSYGGPTDTQYF. In DNA, the CDR3 is TGTGCCAGCAGTTACGGAGGCCCCACAGATACGCAGTATTTT.

The rearrangement uses TRBV9 and TRBJ1-6; D call uncertain. Trimming pared 3 bases from V and 15 bases from J, leaving 10 bases between. The CDR3 length is 11 residues. The germline CDR1 and CDR2 sequences are SGDLS and YYNGEE. CDR3 protein: CASSAGPNLHF. For the CDR3, the DNA is TGTGCCAGCAGCGCTGGCCCGAACCTCCACTTT.

The chain recombines TRBV11-3 with TRBJ2-5, with 8 bases aligning to TRBD2. This CDR3 region has 14 residues. The germline CDR1 and CDR2 sequences are SGHNT and YENEEA. V trimming: 7 bases; J trimming: 1 base; junction bases outside the gene matches: 5. For the CDR3, the DNA is TGTGCCAGCACCCCGGGGGGGGCCCAAGAGACCCAGTACTTC. It is translated as CASTPGGAQETQYF.

The gene calls are TRBV27 and TRBJ2-7; possibly TRBD2 for D (6 bases). Germline V CDR1 and CDR2: MNHEY, SMNVEV (reference sequence). There are 14 residues in the CDR3. Trimming cost V 4 bases and J 5 bases, with 15 bases left between them. CDR3 nucleotide sequence: TGTGCCAGCAGTTCCCGGGAGAGTTCGGACGAGCAGTACTTC. As protein: CASSSRESSDEQYF.

CDR3 sequence: CASSWANYGYTF. CDR3 in DNA: TGTGCCAGCAGCTGGGCAAACTATGGCTACACCTTC. The chain recombines TRBV11-1 with TRBJ1-2; D is unclear. The CDR3 is 12 amino acids. From germline, CDR1 is SGHAT and CDR2 FQDESV (reference sequence). V lost 4 bases and J 2 bases, leaving 5 bases between the germline ends. Drawing the rest from reference TRBV11-1 and TRBJ1-2, the complete variable domain is EAEVAQSPRYKITEKSQAVAFWCDPISGHATLYWYRQILGQGPELLVQFQDESVVDDSQLPKDRFSAERLKGVDSTLKIQPAELGDSAMYLCASSWANYGYTFGSGTRLTVV.

The rearrangement joins TRBV28 to TRBJ1-4; perhaps TRBD1 as D (5 bases). This CDR3 region has 15 residues. V lost 3 bases to trimming and J lost 0 bases, with 8 bases between them. CDR1 is MDHEN, CDR2 SYDVKM, per germline. CDR3 region: CASSLQGATNEKLFF. DNA for the CDR3: TGTGCCAGCAGTTTGCAGGGCGCAACTAATGAAAAACTGTTTTTT.

The chain has TRBV27 and TRBJ2-1; 10 nucleotides align to TRBD2. This CDR3 region has 16 residues. Germline CDR1 reads MNHEY; CDR2 reads SMNVEV (reference sequence). V trimming: 7 bases; J trimming: 4 bases; junction bases outside the gene matches: 10. CDR3 DNA: TGTGCCAGCAAAAAAATAGCGGGAGGACAATACAATGAGCAGTTCTTC. Its translation is CASKKIAGGQYNEQFF.

This clone was seen only a few times. The rearrangement uses TRBV5-4 and TRBJ2-7; TRBD2 aligns across 8 bases. J gave up 0 bases and V 4 bases, and 3 bases lay outside the gene matches. This CDR3 is built from 14 residues. CDR1 is SGHNT, CDR2 YYREEE, per germline (reference sequence). The CDR3 sequence is CASSMTSDSYEQYF. CDR3 in DNA: TGTGCCAGCAGCATGACTAGCGACTCCTACGAGCAGTACTTC.

CDR3 amino acids: CASSYITGGNNEQFF. The CDR3 bases are TGTGCCAGCAGTTATATAACGGGAGGTAACAATGAGCAGTTCTTC. This chain connects TRBV6-5 to TRBJ2-1; 7 positions agree with TRBD2. This CDR3 has 15 residues. Germline V gives CDR1 MNHEY, CDR2 SVGAGI. The junction had 7 bases not matched to a gene; V was cut back by 3 bases and J by 5 bases.

The chain is built from TRBV5-4 and TRBJ2-2, with TRBD2 matching over 8 bases. V lost 2 bases to trimming and J lost 0 bases; unmatched junction nucleotides: 3. In germline, CDR1 is SGHNT, CDR2 YYREEE (reference sequence). The length of the CDR3 is 16 residues. CDR3 loop: CASSLLAGPNTGELFF. The CDR3, as DNA: TGTGCCAGCAGCTTATTAGCGGGACCGAACACCGGGGAGCTGTTTTTT. The whole variable domain, remainder taken from reference TRBV5-4 and TRBJ2-2, is ETGVTQSPTHLIKTRGQQVTLRCSSQSGHNTVSWYQQALGQGPQFIFQYYREEENGRGNFPPRFSGLQFPNYSSELNVNALELDDSALYLCASSLLAGPNTGELFFGEGSRLTVL.

The chain links TRBV28 to TRBJ1-3, with D unresolved. The V end lost 3 bases, the J end lost 0 bases, and 15 bases lay between the germline ends. This CDR3 spans 17 amino acids. Germline V lookup: CDR1 MDHEN, CDR2 SYDVKM. The chain's CDR3 is CASSFSPVVNSGNTIYF. Here the CDR3 DNA reads TGTGCCAGCAGTTTCTCCCCGGTCGTAAACTCTGGAAACACCATATATTTT.

The rearrangement links TRBV18 to TRBJ1-1, with 9 bases lining up with TRBD1. The ends lost 0 bases at V and 7 bases at J; junction bases unmatched: 0. The CDR3 covers 13 residues. From germline, CDR1 is KGHSH and CDR2 LQKENI. The chain's CDR3 is CASSPPGQGEAFF. CDR3 sequence (DNA): TGTGCCAGCTCACCACCGGGACAGGGTGAAGCTTTCTTT.

The rearrangement uses TRBV2 and TRBJ2-7, with D unresolved. Trimming removed 7 bases at V and 7 bases at J, with 14 bases between. The CDR3 spans 12 residues. Germline V CDR1 and CDR2: SNHLY, FYNNEI. In DNA, the CDR3 is TGTGCCAGCACTCCCTTTTTGCGGGAGCAGTACTTC. This sequence encodes CASTPFLREQYF.

This chain joins TRBV29-1 and TRBJ1-5, with 9 nucleotides matching TRBD1. The CDR3 is 13 amino acids. V gave up 5 bases and J gave up 6 bases; unmatched junction bases: 5. Germline V gene lookup returns CDR1 SQVTM and CDR2 ANQGSEA. CDR3 region: CSVTGGAGQPQHF. In DNA, the CDR3 is TGCAGCGTTACAGGGGGCGCCGGTCAGCCCCAGCATTTT. Together with reference TRBV29-1 and TRBJ1-5, the CDR3 gives the full variable domain: SAVISQKPSRDICQRGTSLTIQCQVDSQVTMMFWYRQQPGQSLTLIATANQGSEATYESGFVIDKFPISRPNLTFSTLTVSNMSPEDSSIYLCSVTGGAGQPQHFGDGTRLSIL.

This clone was counted a single time. The rearrangement uses TRBV7-3 and TRBJ2-5; possible D gene TRBD2, 6 bases. The CDR3 is made up of 14 amino acids. V was pared by 5 bases and J by 5 bases, with 15 bases between. CDR1 is SGHTA and CDR2 is FQGTGA in the germline V gene. The CDR3 reads CASSRMAGLETQYF. The DNA of the CDR3 is TGTGCCAGCAGCAGGATGGCGGGGCTCGAGACCCAGTACTTC.

The chain couples TRBV27 to TRBJ2-7, with TRBD2 identical over 7 bases. Unmatched junction bases numbered 9, after V lost 5 bases and J lost 2 bases. This CDR3 comprises 15 residues. Germline CDR1 is MNHEY and CDR2 is SMNVEV (reference sequence). Here the CDR3 reads CASSPQPGLPYEQYF. The DNA for the CDR3 is TGTGCCAGCAGTCCACAACCGGGACTACCCTACGAGCAGTACTTC.

This CDR3 reads CASSPRDSEGQYF. The DNA of the CDR3 is TGTGCCAGCTCACCCCGGGACTCAGAGGGGCAGTACTTC. The rearrangement uses TRBV18 and TRBJ2-7; tentative D call: TRBD2 (6 bases). Germline CDR1 KGHSH, CDR2 LQKENI. The CDR3 runs 13 residues. The V end was cut by 3 bases, the J end by 9 bases, with 15 bases between.

This clone was counted between two and nine times. J is TRBJ2-7 and V is TRBV5-4; D ambiguous. V lost 0 bases and J 5 bases, leaving 9 bases between the germline ends. From germline, CDR1 is SGHNT and CDR2 YYREEE (reference sequence). The CDR3 is made up of 13 amino acids. The CDR3 sequence is CASSLEPTDEQYF. The CDR3 DNA follows: TGTGCCAGCAGCTTGGAACCCACTGACGAGCAGTACTTC.

This clone was seen a few times. This rearrangement joins TRBV7-3 to TRBJ2-7; D might be TRBD1 (5 bases). The V gene lost 5 bases and the J gene lost 2 bases, with 10 bases spanning the gap. Per the germline V gene, CDR1 is SGHTA and CDR2 is FQGTGA. The CDR3 contains 13 residues. CDR3 DNA sequence: TGTGCCAGCAGCCGAACAGGCGCCTACGAGCAGTACTTC. Its translation is CASSRTGAYEQYF. Full variable domain (outside the CDR3, taken from reference TRBV7-3 and TRBJ2-7): GAGVSQTPSNKVTEKGKYVELRCDPISGHTALYWYRQSLGQGPEFLIYFQGTGAADDSGLPNDRFFAVRPEGSVSTLKIQRTERGDSAVYLCASSRTGAYEQYFGPGTRLTVT.

This clone was counted a single time. The V call is TRBV28, the J call TRBJ2-4, with D maybe TRBD2 (6 bases). This CDR3 contains 13 residues. The V and J ends lost 3 bases and 6 bases respectively, with 9 bases between them. CDR1 is MDHEN and CDR2 is SYDVKM in the germline V gene. The CDR3 DNA reads as TGTGCCAGCAGTTTCATGGGGGGAAACATTCAGTACTTC. The encoded protein is CASSFMGGNIQYF.

The rearrangement joins TRBV5-8 to TRBJ2-7; 10 positions agree with TRBD1. V was pared by 0 bases and J by 5 bases, with 20 bases of the junction left unmatched. Germline-derived CDR1 and CDR2 are SGHTS and YDEGEE. CDR3 length: 20 residues. The CDR3, as DNA: TGTGCCAGCAGCTTGGCCTTACCGGGACAGGGGCTCATCGGGGGGGACGAGCAGTACTTC. Its translation: CASSLALPGQGLIGGDEQYF.

As to this clone: One end of the junction does not line up with germline, which may come from a read error. The same CDR3 also results from other DNA sequences found in this sample. The J gene is TRBJ1-2, the V gene TRBV19; a possible D gene is TRBD1 (5 bases). The CDR3 consists of 13 residues. The germline V gene encodes CDR1 LNHDA and CDR2 SQIVND (reference sequence). CDR3 DNA sequence: TGTGCCAGTAGTATAGACAGGGACTATGGCTACACCTTT. Translated: CASSIDRDYGYTF. Based on the CDR3 plus reference TRBV19 and TRBJ1-2, the full variable domain is DGGITQSPKYLFRKEGQNVTLSCEQNLNHDAMYWYRQDPGQGLRLIYYSQIVNDFQKGDIAEGYSVSREKKESFPLTVTSAQKNPTAFYLCASSIDRDYGYTFGSGTRLTVV.